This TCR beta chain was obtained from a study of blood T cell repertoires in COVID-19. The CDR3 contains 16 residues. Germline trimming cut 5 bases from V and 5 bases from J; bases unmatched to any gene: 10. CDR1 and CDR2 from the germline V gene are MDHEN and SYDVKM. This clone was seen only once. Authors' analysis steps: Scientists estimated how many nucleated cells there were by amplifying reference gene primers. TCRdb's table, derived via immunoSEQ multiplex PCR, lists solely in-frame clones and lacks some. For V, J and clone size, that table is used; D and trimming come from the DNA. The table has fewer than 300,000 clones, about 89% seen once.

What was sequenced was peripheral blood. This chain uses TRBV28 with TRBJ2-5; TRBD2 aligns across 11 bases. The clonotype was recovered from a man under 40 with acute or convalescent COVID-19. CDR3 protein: CASSDQLAGGLETQYF. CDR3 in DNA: TGTGCCAGCAGTGATCAATTAGCGGGGGGGCTGGAGACCCAGTACTTC.